Sequencing of this T cell receptor (beta chain) was carried out in a study of T cell repertoires in aging, cancer and after chemotherapy. Study in general: The full dataset contained some 8.7 million TCR reads. Study conclusions and caveats: Median generation probability rose over the chemotherapy interval in each cancer cohort, suggesting rebound thymic output. Untreated cancer patients had significantly lower blood TCR diversity than age-matched healthy donors.

TCR beta rearrangements were amplified from peripheral blood genomic DNA. Remarks on this clonotype: Its matching antigen is unknown.

A mixed TRB-A/B primer pool amplified rearranged TRB by multiplex touch-down PCR. TCRdb passed the multiplex PCR reads through MiXCR, listing each CDR3 protein once. Here the sample spans a few thousand distinct CDR3 sequences, 58% being singletons. The receptor was isolated from a human donor with a solid tumor. The sample comprised blood.

The DNA of the CDR3 is TGTGCCACCAGCAGAGATCTGACAGGGCAATATCTATCTTCACCCCTCCACTTT. This encodes CATSRDLTGQYLSSPLHF. The chain employs TRBV15 and TRBJ1-6, with 7 nucleotides matching TRBD1. Germline trimming cut 0 bases from V and 9 bases from J; bases unmatched to any gene: 14. This CDR3 is built from 18 residues. Germline CDR1 LNHNV, CDR2 YYDKDF (reference sequence).